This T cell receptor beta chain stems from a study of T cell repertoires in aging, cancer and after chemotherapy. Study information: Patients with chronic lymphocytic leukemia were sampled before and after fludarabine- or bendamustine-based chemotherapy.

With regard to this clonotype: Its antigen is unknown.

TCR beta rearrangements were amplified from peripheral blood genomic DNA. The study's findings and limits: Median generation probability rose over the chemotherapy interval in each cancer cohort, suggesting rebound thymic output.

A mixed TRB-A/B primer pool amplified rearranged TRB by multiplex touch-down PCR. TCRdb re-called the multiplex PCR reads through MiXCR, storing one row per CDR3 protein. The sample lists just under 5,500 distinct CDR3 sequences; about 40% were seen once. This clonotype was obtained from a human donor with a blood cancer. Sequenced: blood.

Here the CDR3 DNA reads TGTGCCAGCACACAGGGGGCGAGATACGAGCAGTACTTC. Protein product: CASTQGARYEQYF. This chain joins TRBV6-5 and TRBJ2-7; 9 nucleotides match TRBD1. Germline V gene data show CDR1 as MNHEY and CDR2 as SVGAGI. After removal of 7 bases from V and 4 bases from J, the junction contained 5 bases not matched to a gene. The CDR3 loop spans 13 amino acids.